This TCR beta chain was retrieved from a study of beta chain features in type 1 diabetes. Whole-study context: Healthy donors, compared against patients, showed similar age, gender and cell yields. Points from the study as a whole: Type 1 diabetes patients had moderately but significantly shorter TCRB CDR3s in all four CD4+ subsets.

With regard to this clone: Its antigen is unknown.

CDR1 and CDR2 from the germline V gene are SGDLS and YYNGEE. V lost 0 bases to trimming and J lost 4 bases, with 13 bases between them. The CDR3 has 15 amino acids. A sort by CD45RO/CCR7/CD25/CD127/CD95/CD27 yielded CD4+ naive, central memory, regulatory and stem cell-like memory cells. Sorted cells reached over 98% purity in every population. The entirety of the isolated RNA underwent reverse transcription, so expressed TCRB transcripts were sequenced. Profiling relied on immunoSEQ multiplex PCR, and the TCRdb table lists in-frame clones only, not all of them. The repertoire consists of 900,000 or so clones, with 15% to 20% occurring once and the leading ten covering 0.023%.

The material sequenced was naive CD4+ T cells from blood. The TCR originated in a woman aged 18-29 years in good health. V is TRBV9 and J is TRBJ1-2; D gene uncertain. The CDR3 bases are TGTGCCAGCAGCGTAGAAGACCGGAAGGGCTATGGCTACACCTTC. Amino acid sequence: CASSVEDRKGYGYTF.